Detailed here is one T cell receptor beta chain. Germline-derived CDR1 and CDR2 are SGHTA and FQGNSA. V shed 1 base, J shed 3 bases, and the junction held 3 bases outside the gene matches. The CDR3 runs 14 residues. These data come from a study of blood T cell repertoires in COVID-19. Study as a whole: Sites in the United States, Italy and Spain provided acute and convalescent COVID-19 samples. T cells, B-cell-depleted T cells, or PBMCs provided the cDNA or gDNA that served as material.

This table comes from immunoSEQ multiplex PCR, and its TCRdb copy is limited to in-frame clones, with some not included. The table records around 23,000 clones, roughly 79% of them present only once. Sequenced: peripheral blood. V gene TRBV7-2 combines with J gene TRBJ2-7; 7 nucleotides agree with TRBD2. This clonotype originated in a man between 45 and 60 years old with COVID-19, enrolled during active disease. Written as DNA, the CDR3 is TGTGCCAGCAGCTTAGATTGGACTAGCTACGAGCAGTACTTC. As protein: CASSLDWTSYEQYF.